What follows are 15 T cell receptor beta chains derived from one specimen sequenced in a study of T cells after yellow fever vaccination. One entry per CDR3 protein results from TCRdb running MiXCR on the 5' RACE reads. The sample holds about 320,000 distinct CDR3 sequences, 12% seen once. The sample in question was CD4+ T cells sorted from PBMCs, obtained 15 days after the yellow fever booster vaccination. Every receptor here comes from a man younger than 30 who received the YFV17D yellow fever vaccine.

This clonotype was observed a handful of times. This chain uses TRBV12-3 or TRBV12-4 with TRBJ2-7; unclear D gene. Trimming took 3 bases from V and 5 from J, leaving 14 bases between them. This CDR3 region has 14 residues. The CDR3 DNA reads TGTGCCAGCAGTTTCGTTGTCGGTGTGGACGAGCAGTACTTC. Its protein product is CASSFVVGVDEQYF.

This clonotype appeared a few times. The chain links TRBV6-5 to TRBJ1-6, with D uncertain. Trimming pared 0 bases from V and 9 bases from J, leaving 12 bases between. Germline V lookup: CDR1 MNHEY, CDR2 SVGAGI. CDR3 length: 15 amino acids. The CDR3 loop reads CASSYSPKLSSPLHF. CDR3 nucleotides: TGTGCCAGCAGTTACTCCCCCAAACTTTCTTCACCCCTCCACTTT.

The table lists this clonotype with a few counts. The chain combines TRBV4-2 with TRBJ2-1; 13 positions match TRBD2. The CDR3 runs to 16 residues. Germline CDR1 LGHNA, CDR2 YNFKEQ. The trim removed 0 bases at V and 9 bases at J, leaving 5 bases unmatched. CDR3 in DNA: TGTGCCAGCAGCCAAGATTTTACTAGCGGGGGGGTTGAGCAGTTCTTC. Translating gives CASSQDFTSGGVEQFF.

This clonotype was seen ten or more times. CDR3 amino acids: CSASGRGNTGELFF. As DNA, the CDR3 is TGCAGTGCTAGTGGGCGGGGGAACACCGGGGAGCTGTTTTTT. The V call is TRBV20-1, the J call TRBJ2-2; tentative D call: TRBD2 (6 bases). Germline CDR1 and CDR2: DFQATT and SNEGSKA (reference sequence). V was cut by 3 bases and J by 1 base, with 9 bases left in between. The CDR3 runs 14 residues.

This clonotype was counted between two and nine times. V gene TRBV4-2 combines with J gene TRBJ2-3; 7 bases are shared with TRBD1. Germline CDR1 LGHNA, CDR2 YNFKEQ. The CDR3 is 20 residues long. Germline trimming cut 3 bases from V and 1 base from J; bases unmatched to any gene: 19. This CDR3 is CASSQRQQGPSDTRTDTQYF. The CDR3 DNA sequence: TGTGCCAGCAGCCAGCGGCAACAGGGGCCCTCGGATACTCGCACAGATACGCAGTATTTT.

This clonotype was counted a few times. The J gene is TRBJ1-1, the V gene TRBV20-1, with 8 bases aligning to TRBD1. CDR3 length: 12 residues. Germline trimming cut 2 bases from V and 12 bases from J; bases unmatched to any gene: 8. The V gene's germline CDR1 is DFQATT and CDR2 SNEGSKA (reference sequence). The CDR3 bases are TGCAGTGCTAGATTCGGGACAGGCGACACTTTCTTT. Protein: CSARFGTGDTFF.

In nucleotides, the CDR3 is TGCGCCAGCAGCTTGCTAGGAGACGAGCAGTACTTC. Protein: CASSLLGDEQYF. The chain links TRBV5-1 to TRBJ2-7, with D unclear. Germline values: CDR1 SGHRS, CDR2 YFSETQ. V was cut by 1 base and J by 5 bases, with 7 bases left in between. This CDR3 has 12 residues.

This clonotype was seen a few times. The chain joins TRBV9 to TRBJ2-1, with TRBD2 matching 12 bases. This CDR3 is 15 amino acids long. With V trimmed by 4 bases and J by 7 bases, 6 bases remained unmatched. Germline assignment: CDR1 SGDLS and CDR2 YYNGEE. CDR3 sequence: CASSRRTSGENEQFF. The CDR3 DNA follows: TGTGCCAGCAGCAGAAGGACTAGCGGGGAGAATGAGCAGTTCTTC.

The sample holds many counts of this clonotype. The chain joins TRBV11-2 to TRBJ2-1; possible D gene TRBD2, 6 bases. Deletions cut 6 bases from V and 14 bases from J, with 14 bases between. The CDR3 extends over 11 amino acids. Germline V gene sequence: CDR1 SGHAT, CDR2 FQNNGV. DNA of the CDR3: TGTGCCAGCAGTTCCGGGGGTTATAAGTTCTTC. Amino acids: CASSSGGYKFF.

The CDR3 protein is CASSSTGTDTQYF. The CDR3 DNA reads TGTGCCAGCAGCTCAACAGGGACAGATACGCAGTATTTT. This chain joins TRBV7-9 and TRBJ2-3, with a tentative D call TRBD1 (6 bases). Germline loops: CDR1 SEHNR, CDR2 FQNEAQ (reference sequence). The CDR3 loop spans 13 amino acids. V lost 4 bases to trimming and J lost 3 bases, with 8 bases between them. Looking up the rest from reference TRBV7-9 and TRBJ2-3 gives the full variable domain: DTGVSQNPRHKITKRGQNVTFRCDPISEHNRLYWYRQTLGQGPEFLTYFQNEAQLEKSRLLSDRFSAERPKGSFSTLEIQRTEQGDSAMYLCASSSTGTDTQYFGPGTRLTVL.

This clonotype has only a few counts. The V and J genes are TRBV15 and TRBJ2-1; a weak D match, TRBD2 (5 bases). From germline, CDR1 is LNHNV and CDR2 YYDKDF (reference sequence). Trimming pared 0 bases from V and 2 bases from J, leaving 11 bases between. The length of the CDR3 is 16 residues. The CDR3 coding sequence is TGTGCCACCAGCAGAGATATGGCGGGCCCCTACAATGAGCAGTTCTTC. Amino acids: CATSRDMAGPYNEQFF.

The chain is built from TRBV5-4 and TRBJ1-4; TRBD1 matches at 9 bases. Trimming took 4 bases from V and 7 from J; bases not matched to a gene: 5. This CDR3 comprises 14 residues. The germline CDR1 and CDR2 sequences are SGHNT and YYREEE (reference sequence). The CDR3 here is CASSLQGASEKLFF. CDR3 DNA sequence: TGTGCCAGCAGCCTACAGGGGGCGAGTGAAAAACTGTTTTTT. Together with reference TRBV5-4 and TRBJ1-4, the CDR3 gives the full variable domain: ETGVTQSPTHLIKTRGQQVTLRCSSQSGHNTVSWYQQALGQGPQFIFQYYREEENGRGNFPPRFSGLQFPNYSSELNVNALELDDSALYLCASSLQGASEKLFFGSGTQLSVL.

DNA for the CDR3: TGTGCCAGCAGCTTAGACAGACCACGGCAATCTGAAAAACTGTTTTTT. It is translated as CASSLDRPRQSEKLFF. The chain joins TRBV7-2 to TRBJ1-4; D unresolved. V gave up 1 base and J gave up 7 bases, with 16 bases separating them. Germline CDR1 and CDR2: SGHTA and FQGNSA. The CDR3 totals 16 residues. The variable domain in full, completed from reference TRBV7-2 and TRBJ1-4, reads GAGVSQSPSNKVTEKGKDVELRCDPISGHTALYWYRQSLGQGLEFLIYFQGNSAPDKSGLPSDRFSAERTGGSVSTLTIQRTQQEDSAVYLCASSLDRPRQSEKLFFGSGTQLSVL.

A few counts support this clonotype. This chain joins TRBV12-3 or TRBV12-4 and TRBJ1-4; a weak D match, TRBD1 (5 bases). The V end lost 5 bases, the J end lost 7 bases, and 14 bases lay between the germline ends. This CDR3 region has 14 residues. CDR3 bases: TGTGCCAGCAGTGGGTGGGGGAACGCTGAAAAACTGTTTTTT. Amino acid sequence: CASSGWGNAEKLFF.

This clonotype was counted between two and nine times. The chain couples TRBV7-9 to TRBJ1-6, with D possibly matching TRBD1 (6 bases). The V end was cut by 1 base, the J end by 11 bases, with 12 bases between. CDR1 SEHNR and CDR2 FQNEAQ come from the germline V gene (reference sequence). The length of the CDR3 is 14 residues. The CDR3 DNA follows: TGTGCCAGCAGCTTAGAGGGGGAACGGCCACCCCTCCACTTT. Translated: CASSLEGERPPLHF.